What follows describes a single T cell receptor beta chain. Its binding antigen is unknown. Base qualities are not provided; no much larger clone lies one nucleotide away. The TCR beta CDR3 regions were amplified from RNA transcripts. A first-round RT-PCR of the TCR CDR3 used the HTBI primer set with the Qiagen OneStep RT-PCR kit. Libraries were constructed in a second round of multiplex PCR, after which size selection and purification were carried out. Paired-end sequencing of the libraries was performed with 100 bp reads on an Illumina HiSeq2000. The published analysis was carried out like this. Raw data were processed with SOAPnuke, discarding reads with adapters, uncalled bases, mean Phred below 15, or no exact constant-primer or identifier match. High-quality paired reads were merged with COPE v1.2.5, and unique nucleotide sequences were defined as clonotypes. MiTCR v1.1 was used to align clonotypes to the IMGT TRBV, TRBD and TRBJ reference segments. The analysis was restricted to V-J combinations with a frequency above 0.0001, which together covered roughly 99% of the repertoires. The TCS score was defined as F50 (clonal expansion) divided by E x V (chaos), with BLOSUM62-based TCRdist calculated between CDR3 peptides within each V-J. Welch's t-statistics and random forest reduced roughly 530 V-J features to 10 to 15, which were used in a naive Bayes classifier (R e1071). The public reads were reprocessed in TCRdb via fastp at Q25 and MiXCR, keeping in-frame beta chains. Here each entry gathers all rows of one CDR3 protein and keeps the most common genes and DNA. The V and J calls and clone size are TCRdb's, not the authors'. In this sample the table shows 300,000 to 400,000 distinct CDR3 sequences, about 18% of which occur a single time. The ten top clones hold less than 65% of the sample.

Stable Graves' hyperthyroidism was defined as the absence of progression to ophthalmopathy over 18 months of follow-up. Hyperthyroidism patients were aged 18 to 65 years and newly diagnosed, with disease duration of less than 2 months. Exclusion was applied to patients with uncontrolled infections, other autoimmune diseases, pregnancy or lactation. Diagnoses relied on clinical symptoms, serum thyroxine and TRAb, thyroid ultrasound and orbital computed tomography. PBMCs were separated from roughly 10 ml of fresh peripheral blood using Ficoll-Paque density gradient centrifugation. Total RNA was extracted with Trizol reagent, and quality was checked on an Agilent 2100 Bioanalyzer. This sample stems from a study of T cells in Graves' hyperthyroidism and ophthalmopathy (dated by TCRdb to about 2019). Some background on the complete study: Peripheral blood samples were taken at the time of initial diagnosis, prior to any treatment. The roughly 100 discovery patients were randomly split 7:3 into training and test sets. In several Graves' hyperthyroidism patients, the study also compared T-cell repertoires from thyroid tissue with T-cell repertoires from blood. To identify distinguishing TCR V-J signatures, a discovery cohort of around 100 patients was used, comprising fewer than 45 with Graves' ophthalmopathy and 57 with stable Graves' hyperthyroidism. Prospective prediction of ophthalmopathy was tested in an independent validation cohort consisting of under 20 hyperthyroidism patients and some 17 patients who later progressed to ophthalmopathy. Following sampling, methimazole starting at 30 mg daily was given to hyperthyroidism patients, and high-dose intravenous methylprednisolone was given to ophthalmopathy patients. According to the paper, TCR Vbeta CDR3 sequencing was carried out on 135 peripheral blood samples, which came from fewer than 50 ophthalmopathy, fewer than 80 hyperthyroidism and approximately 17 progressor patients.

Relative to germline, V is 3 bases shorter and J is 3 bases shorter, with 14 bases between their ends. The CDR3 starts with the cysteine, ends with the phenylalanine, and has 16 residues. Only CDR3 DNA remains: 48 bases, in frame from the first base. CDR1 and CDR2 are drawn from the germline V gene (reference sequence): LNHNV, YYDKDF. What the authors observed across the whole study: Sample size was not statistically predetermined, and investigators were not blinded to group allocation. Ophthalmopathy was separated from stable hyperthyroidism by a 13 V-J signature model, with 87.88% sensitivity and 81% to 82% specificity obtained in cross-validation and 80%/75% obtained in testing. In validation, the model predicted progression to ophthalmopathy with approximately 70% sensitivity and approximately 74% specificity, a median of around 6.6 months before onset. Blood samples also contained most of the expanded thyroid clonotypes (frequency above 0.001), which suggests that blood repertoires may reflect thyroid immune responses.

The material sequenced was blood. The source is a woman aged 50 to 60 with Graves' hyperthyroidism. The chain was built from TRBV15 and TRBJ1-4; the D gene remains uncertain. CDR3 sequence: CATSSQIFVANEKLFF. Read as DNA, the sequence is TGTGCCACCAGCAGCCAGATCTTTGTTGCTAATGAAAAACTGTTTTTT.